This TCR beta chain stems from a study of lymphopenia after photon versus proton radiotherapy. Profiling relied on immunoSEQ multiplex PCR, and the TCRdb table lists in-frame clones only, not all of them. Among under 35,000 clones listed, around 82% were seen once. CDR3 length: 15 residues. The V gene end was trimmed by 7 bases and the J gene end by 7 bases; junction bases not matched to a gene: 9. Germline CDR1 and CDR2: LNHDA and SQIVND (reference sequence). Remarks on this clone: What it binds is not known.

Study findings and constraints: Under photons, naive T cells and diversity fell while effector/memory populations rose. Better survival with proton therapy was suggested as possible, not demonstrated. After lymphocyte nadir, photon-treated repertoires showed oligoclonal expansion, especially CD8+ Temra. Larger post-nadir TCR diversity loss correlated inversely with survival in deceased patients.

Sequenced here: peripheral blood, sampled from a patient treated with proton-based radiotherapy. The chain carries TRBV19 and TRBJ2-1; 11 bases are shared with TRBD2. The sequence was collected from a woman in her seventies with pancreatic cancer. CDR3 in DNA: TGTGCCAGTAATGATCCGGGACTAGCGGTTAATGAGCAGTTCTTC. This sequence encodes CASNDPGLAVNEQFF.